This entry describes one T cell receptor (beta chain). What it binds is not known. In the authors' methods: After removing out-of-frame reads, around 2 million distinct TCRbeta sequences remained. Sequencing was performed with immunoSEQ multiplex PCR; in TCRdb, only in-frame clones are kept and a portion is missing. V, J and clone size reflect that table, while D and trimming were determined from the DNA. The sample carries tens of thousands of clones, less than 85% recorded once. Single viable CD3+CD4+CD8-CD45RO+ cells were sorted as the memory CD4+ T cells. Germline CDR1 SGDLS, CDR2 YYNGEE. The CDR3 loop spans 13 amino acids. V was shortened by 6 bases and J by 11 bases, with 20 bases between the two germline ends. These data come from a study of memory CD4+ T cells and cytomegalovirus serostatus. Study outcomes and limitations: Suggested: most of the CMV-linked TCR signature lies in CD4+ memory cells. CD4+ memory repertoires contained about 40% of the roughly 150 reported CMV TCRbeta sequences.

The chain links TRBV9 to TRBJ1-1; tentative D call: TRBD1 (5 bases). The sequenced material came from memory CD4+ T cells from blood. The receptor comes from an adult in good health and CMV-seronegative. CDR3 sequence (DNA): TGTGCCAGCACCCGGAGGGGAGCAGTTCTGGCTTTCTTT. Encoded protein: CASTRRGAVLAFF.